This TCR beta chain came from a study of T cell responses to AZD1222 COVID-19 vaccine. As to this clone: The target antigen is unknown.

Study-level results: Variant regions that are unmutated are reportedly the target of nearly half of spike-specific TCRs.

Clones were sequenced by immunoSEQ multiplex PCR, and TCRdb holds only the in-frame ones, with some missing. Among fewer than 180,000 clones listed, roughly 94% were seen once. The germline V gene encodes CDR1 SGHTA and CDR2 FQGNSA. Trimming took off 2 bases at V and 9 bases at J, with 8 bases between the two ends. The CDR3 has 12 amino acids. The sequence was collected from an adult in good health. The chain combines TRBV7-2 with TRBJ1-5; D might be TRBD1 (6 bases). The material sequenced was peripheral blood, taken on day 0 of AZD1222 vaccination. The CDR3: CASSLQGRPQHF. CDR3 nucleotides: TGTGCCAGCAGCTTACAGGGGAGGCCCCAGCATTTT.